A selection of T cell receptor beta chains follows, all from one sample in a study of shared clonotypes between healthy human individuals. Produced via immunoSEQ multiplex PCR; TCRdb's table is partial and in-frame only. This table has 1.5 million to 1.9 million clones, 95% to 99% appearing once. The material sequenced was naive CD4+ T cells sorted from blood. The source is a man in his thirties or forties in good health. Each CDR3 is given with its conserved first and last residue. Each record gives: clone size, V gene, J gene, D gene, CDR3 protein, CDR3 DNA. The D gene is left open where the match is weak. Clone size is given for some rows only: seen once, a few or many times, or a class if the clone is expanded.

clone size: -
V gene: TRBV6-1
J gene: TRBJ2-1
D gene: -
CDR3 protein: CASSLDPWGEQFF
CDR3 DNA: TGTGCCAGCAGTTTGGACCCCTGGGGTGAGCAGTTCTTC

clone size: -
V gene: TRBV6-1
J gene: TRBJ1-5
D gene: -
CDR3 protein: CASSERIEFYQPQHF
CDR3 DNA: TGTGCCAGCAGTGAACGGATAGAGTTTTATCAGCCCCAGCATTTT

clone size: -
V gene: TRBV4-3
J gene: TRBJ1-1
D gene: TRBD1
CDR3 protein: CASSQETGSTEAFF
CDR3 DNA: TGCGCCAGCAGCCAGGAGACAGGGAGCACTGAAGCTTTCTTT

clone size: once
V gene: TRBV10-3
J gene: TRBJ2-2
D gene: TRBD1
CDR3 protein: CAISESPGGAVGELFF
CDR3 DNA: TGTGCCATCAGTGAGTCGCCAGGGGGTGCGGTGGGGGAGCTGTTTTTT

clone size: -
V gene: TRBV7-7
J gene: TRBJ2-1
D gene: -
CDR3 protein: CASSPGRGSTNEQFF
CDR3 DNA: TGTGCCAGCAGCCCCGGACGGGGCTCGACCAATGAGCAGTTCTTC

clone size: -
V gene: TRBV2
J gene: TRBJ2-5
D gene: -
CDR3 protein: CASTSEYQETQYF
CDR3 DNA: TGTGCCAGCACTAGCGAGTACCAAGAGACCCAGTACTTC

clone size: -
V gene: TRBV11-2
J gene: TRBJ1-1
D gene: TRBD1
CDR3 protein: CASSLMGDRATEAFF
CDR3 DNA: TGTGCCAGCAGCTTAATGGGCGACAGGGCCACTGAAGCTTTCTTT

clone size: -
V gene: TRBV7-9
J gene: TRBJ1-4
D gene: -
CDR3 protein: CASSLGQKGEKLFF
CDR3 DNA: TGTGCCAGCAGCTTAGGGCAGAAGGGGGAAAAACTGTTTTTT

clone size: -
V gene: TRBV7-6
J gene: TRBJ2-1
D gene: -
CDR3 protein: CASSLVADTYNEQFF
CDR3 DNA: TGTGCCAGCAGCTTAGTAGCGGATACCTACAATGAGCAGTTCTTC

clone size: -
V gene: TRBV29-1
J gene: TRBJ1-2
D gene: -
CDR3 protein: CSVELEYGYTF
CDR3 DNA: TGCAGCGTTGAACTAGAGTACGGCTACACCTTC

clone size: -
V gene: TRBV20-1
J gene: TRBJ1-1
D gene: -
CDR3 protein: CSADRNTEAFF
CDR3 DNA: TGCAGTGCGGACAGAAACACTGAAGCTTTCTTT

clone size: -
V gene: TRBV27
J gene: TRBJ2-7
D gene: -
CDR3 protein: CASSYQGTYEQYF
CDR3 DNA: TGTGCCAGCAGTTATCAAGGTACCTACGAGCAGTACTTC

clone size: -
V gene: TRBV10-1
J gene: TRBJ2-5
D gene: -
CDR3 protein: CASSESRQHTQYF
CDR3 DNA: TGCGCCAGCAGTGAGTCGAGACAGCATACCCAGTACTTC

clone size: -
V gene: TRBV25-1
J gene: TRBJ2-1
D gene: TRBD1
CDR3 protein: CASNRDRGGEQFF
CDR3 DNA: TGTGCCAGCAACCGGGACAGAGGGGGTGAGCAGTTCTTC

clone size: once
V gene: TRBV27
J gene: TRBJ2-2
D gene: -
CDR3 protein: CASSPTSFPGELFF
CDR3 DNA: TGTGCCAGCAGTCCGACTAGTTTTCCCGGGGAGCTGTTTTTT

clone size: -
V gene: TRBV7-8
J gene: TRBJ1-5
D gene: TRBD1
CDR3 protein: CASSYGVPQGYNQPQHF
CDR3 DNA: TGTGCCAGCAGCTACGGGGTGCCACAGGGGTACAATCAGCCCCAGCATTTT

clone size: -
V gene: TRBV19
J gene: TRBJ1-2
D gene: TRBD1
CDR3 protein: CASSIGTDNYGYTF
CDR3 DNA: TGTGCCAGTAGTATTGGGACAGATAACTATGGCTACACCTTC

clone size: -
V gene: TRBV15
J gene: TRBJ1-2
D gene: -
CDR3 protein: CATSDFPAGGYTF
CDR3 DNA: TGTGCCACCAGCGACTTCCCGGCAGGAGGCTACACCTTC

clone size: -
V gene: TRBV5-1
J gene: TRBJ1-5
D gene: -
CDR3 protein: CASSPLPGEDQPQHF
CDR3 DNA: TGCGCCAGCTCACCCCTACCAGGGGAGGATCAGCCCCAGCATTTT

clone size: once
V gene: TRBV18
J gene: TRBJ1-2
D gene: -
CDR3 protein: CASSPARLYGYTF
CDR3 DNA: TGTGCCAGCTCACCGGCAAGGTTATACGGCTACACCTTC

clone size: -
V gene: TRBV7-2
J gene: TRBJ2-7
D gene: TRBD2
CDR3 protein: CASSDRAGRPYEQYF
CDR3 DNA: TGTGCCAGCAGCGACAGAGCGGGAAGACCCTACGAGCAGTACTTC

clone size: once
V gene: TRBV9
J gene: TRBJ2-4
D gene: TRBD2
CDR3 protein: CASSAGGLAGLAKNIQYF
CDR3 DNA: TGTGCCAGCAGCGCCGGTGGACTAGCGGGGCTAGCCAAAAACATTCAGTACTTC

clone size: -
V gene: TRBV6-5
J gene: TRBJ1-1
D gene: -
CDR3 protein: CASSYSRAKLNTEAFF
CDR3 DNA: TGTGCCAGCAGTTACTCGAGGGCGAAGCTGAACACTGAAGCTTTCTTT

clone size: -
V gene: TRBV19
J gene: TRBJ1-3
D gene: TRBD1
CDR3 protein: CASSEATGRGNTIYF
CDR3 DNA: TGTGCCAGTAGTGAAGCGACAGGGAGAGGAAACACCATATATTTT

clone size: -
V gene: TRBV28
J gene: TRBJ1-4
D gene: -
CDR3 protein: CASSFGEINEKLFF
CDR3 DNA: TGTGCCAGCAGTTTCGGGGAGATTAATGAAAAACTGTTTTTT

clone size: -
V gene: TRBV5-5
J gene: TRBJ2-1
D gene: -
CDR3 protein: CASSLGHEHEQFF
CDR3 DNA: TGTGCCAGCAGCTTGGGGCACGAGCATGAGCAGTTCTTC

clone size: -
V gene: TRBV4-3
J gene: TRBJ2-1
D gene: TRBD2
CDR3 protein: CASSQGRGSAYNEQFF
CDR3 DNA: TGCGCCAGCAGCCAAGGGCGCGGGAGCGCCTACAATGAGCAGTTCTTC

clone size: -
V gene: TRBV7-9
J gene: TRBJ2-1
D gene: TRBD2
CDR3 protein: CASSAPEGLAGGRMFF
CDR3 DNA: TGTGCCAGCAGCGCCCCAGAGGGACTAGCGGGAGGGCGTATGTTCTTC

clone size: -
V gene: TRBV15
J gene: TRBJ2-1
D gene: TRBD2
CDR3 protein: CATSRVGTSGRALSNEQFF
CDR3 DNA: TGTGCCACCAGCAGAGTGGGGACTAGCGGGAGGGCCCTCTCCAATGAGCAGTTCTTC

clone size: -
V gene: TRBV5-4
J gene: TRBJ2-7
D gene: TRBD1
CDR3 protein: CASSPRDRVGEQYF
CDR3 DNA: TGTGCCAGCAGCCCGCGGGACAGGGTTGGCGAGCAGTACTTC

clone size: -
V gene: TRBV7-6
J gene: TRBJ1-5
D gene: TRBD1
CDR3 protein: CASSPWTGGNQPQHF
CDR3 DNA: TGTGCCAGCAGCCCCTGGACAGGGGGGAATCAGCCCCAGCATTTT

clone size: -
V gene: TRBV28
J gene: TRBJ2-7
D gene: -
CDR3 protein: CASGNSDIYEQYF
CDR3 DNA: TGTGCCAGCGGAAATAGCGACATTTACGAGCAGTACTTC

clone size: -
V gene: TRBV5-1
J gene: TRBJ1-2
D gene: -
CDR3 protein: CASSPNMQGGHGYTF
CDR3 DNA: TGCGCCAGCAGCCCCAACATGCAGGGAGGGCATGGCTACACCTTC

clone size: -
V gene: TRBV5-4
J gene: TRBJ2-7
D gene: -
CDR3 protein: CASSPTDHEQYF
CDR3 DNA: TGTGCCAGCAGCCCGACAGACCACGAGCAGTACTTC

clone size: -
V gene: TRBV5-1
J gene: TRBJ2-6
D gene: -
CDR3 protein: CASSPNKPNGANVLTF
CDR3 DNA: TGCGCCAGCAGCCCCAATAAGCCGAATGGGGCCAACGTCCTGACTTTC

clone size: -
V gene: TRBV11-2
J gene: TRBJ2-7
D gene: -
CDR3 protein: CASSIPGQNYEQYF
CDR3 DNA: TGTGCCAGCAGCATACCCGGCCAAAACTACGAGCAGTACTTC

clone size: -
V gene: TRBV5-4
J gene: TRBJ2-7
D gene: TRBD1
CDR3 protein: CASSNGQGRYEQYF
CDR3 DNA: TGTGCCAGCAGTAATGGACAGGGGCGGTACGAGCAGTACTTC

clone size: -
V gene: TRBV6-5
J gene: TRBJ1-5
D gene: -
CDR3 protein: CASSYAAGNQPQHF
CDR3 DNA: TGTGCCAGCAGTTACGCGGCGGGGAATCAGCCCCAGCATTTT

clone size: -
V gene: TRBV11-3
J gene: TRBJ2-7
D gene: -
CDR3 protein: CASSLRSNSYEQYF
CDR3 DNA: TGTGCCAGCAGCTTAAGGTCGAACTCCTACGAGCAGTACTTC

clone size: -
V gene: TRBV6-6
J gene: TRBJ2-7
D gene: -
CDR3 protein: CASSYSWQGSYEQYF
CDR3 DNA: TGTGCCAGCAGTTACTCGTGGCAGGGCTCCTACGAGCAGTACTTC

clone size: once
V gene: TRBV19
J gene: TRBJ2-1
D gene: -
CDR3 protein: CASSVWGNSYNEQFF
CDR3 DNA: TGTGCCAGTAGTGTGTGGGGCAACTCCTACAATGAGCAGTTCTTC

clone size: -
V gene: TRBV9
J gene: TRBJ1-1
D gene: -
CDR3 protein: CASSVTVNTEAFF
CDR3 DNA: TGTGCCAGCAGCGTGACAGTGAACACTGAAGCTTTCTTT

clone size: once
V gene: TRBV7-9
J gene: TRBJ1-5
D gene: -
CDR3 protein: CASSRGENRGGNQPQHF
CDR3 DNA: TGTGCCAGCAGCAGGGGGGAGAATCGCGGTGGCAATCAGCCCCAGCATTTT

clone size: -
V gene: TRBV18
J gene: TRBJ2-7
D gene: -
CDR3 protein: CASSPGLTATYEQYF
CDR3 DNA: TGTGCCAGCTCACCAGGATTGACAGCTACCTACGAGCAGTACTTC

clone size: -
V gene: TRBV6-5
J gene: TRBJ1-2
D gene: -
CDR3 protein: CASSYGSLRRGYTF
CDR3 DNA: TGTGCCAGCAGTTACGGCAGTCTTCGGCGGGGCTACACCTTC

clone size: -
V gene: TRBV5-8
J gene: TRBJ2-7
D gene: TRBD2
CDR3 protein: CASSLAPSGSYEQYF
CDR3 DNA: TGTGCCAGCAGCTTGGCCCCTAGCGGGAGCTACGAGCAGTACTTC